This is a list of T cell receptor beta chains from one sample in a study of identical twins. TCRdb analysed the 5' RACE reads with MiXCR anew, one entry per CDR3 protein. The sample comprises 1.5 million or so distinct CDR3 sequences, less than 35% of which are singletons, and less than 0.35% rests with the top ten. Specimen: cord blood. The receptors were sampled from a newborn girl in good health. The CDR3 runs from the conserved cysteine through the conserved F or W. The D gene is left open where the match is weak. Where a row states a size, it is once, few, many or the class of an expanded clone; other rows omit it.

CDR3 length,clone size,V gene,D gene,J gene,CDR3 protein,CDR3 DNA
16,few,TRBV5-1,NA,TRBJ2-7,CASSLYRGEKGYEQYF,TGCGCCAGCAGCTTGTATCGTGGCGAGAAGGGCTACGAGCAGTACTTC
15,NA,TRBV7-6,TRBD1,TRBJ1-4,CASSNRTGIQEKLFF,TGTGCCAGCAGCAATCGGACAGGGATACAGGAAAAACTGTTTTTT
12,few,TRBV20-1,TRBD2,TRBJ2-7,CSAARERNEQYF,TGCAGTGCCGCGCGGGAGAGGAACGAGCAGTACTTC
14,NA,TRBV27,NA,TRBJ1-2,CASSFLGSPRGYTF,TGTGCCAGCAGTTTCCTCGGATCCCCAAGGGGCTACACCTTC
16,many,TRBV29-1,TRBD2,TRBJ2-1,CSVEEFRLAGNNEQFF,TGCAGCGTTGAAGAATTTAGACTAGCGGGTAACAATGAGCAGTTCTTC
17,NA,TRBV25-1,TRBD1,TRBJ1-6,CASSESGTGVLDSPLHF,TGTGCCAGCAGTGAATCTGGGACAGGGGTATTGGATTCACCCCTCCACTTT
15,few,TRBV28,NA,TRBJ2-5,CASTEDLAAQETQYF,TGTGCCAGCACTGAGGACCTAGCAGCCCAAGAGACCCAGTACTTC
20,NA,TRBV21-1,NA,TRBJ1-5,CASSKWAGLSSFWRNQPQHF,TGTGCCAGCAGCAAATGGGCCGGGCTGTCTTCGTTCTGGCGCAATCAGCCCCAGCATTTT
14,many,TRBV5-1,NA,TRBJ2-3,CASSLATSTDTQYF,TGCGCCAGCAGCTTGGCCACTAGCACAGATACGCAGTATTTT
17,few,TRBV6-6,NA,TRBJ2-1,CASSPLLGGVSYNEQFF,TGTGCCAGCAGTCCCTTACTGGGGGGAGTGTCCTACAATGAGCAGTTCTTC
14,NA,TRBV28,TRBD2,TRBJ2-7,CTSSLVGGPEEQYF,TGTACCAGCAGTTTGGTGGGAGGGCCCGAAGAGCAGTACTTC
16,NA,TRBV7-6,TRBD2,TRBJ2-7,CASSLSTSGGASEQYF,TGTGCCAGCAGCTTATCGACTAGCGGGGGGGCCTCCGAGCAGTACTTC
14,few,TRBV20-1,NA,TRBJ1-5,CSARVTGPNQPQHF,TGCAGTGCTAGAGTAACAGGACCCAATCAGCCCCAGCATTTT
15,few,TRBV4-2,TRBD2,TRBJ2-7,CASSQQAGGRYEQYF,TGTGCCAGCAGCCAACAAGCGGGGGGGAGGTACGAGCAGTACTTC
15,few,TRBV20-1,TRBD1,TRBJ1-4,CSASHAGTANEKLFF,TGCAGTGCTAGCCACGCCGGGACAGCTAATGAAAAACTGTTTTTT
13,NA,TRBV21-1,NA,TRBJ1-1,CASSRAGYTEAFF,TGTGCCAGCAGTAGAGCGGGATACACTGAAGCTTTCTTT
12,NA,TRBV29-1,NA,TRBJ1-1,CSVVGSGTEAFF,TGCAGCGTTGTGGGGAGCGGCACTGAAGCTTTCTTT
16,few,TRBV15,NA,TRBJ2-7,CATSRDLGGSAYEQYF,TGTGCCACCAGCAGAGATCTAGGAGGGAGCGCCTACGAGCAGTACTTC
15,few,TRBV5-1,NA,TRBJ1-3,CASSFGANFGNTIYF,TGCGCCAGCAGCTTTGGAGCGAACTTTGGAAACACCATATATTTT
15,few,TRBV7-2,NA,TRBJ2-1,CASSSRRVGGNEQFF,TGTGCCAGCAGTTCGAGGCGGGTGGGGGGCAATGAGCAGTTCTTC
13,few,TRBV6-1,NA,TRBJ2-5,CASKLSSQETQYF,TGTGCCAGCAAGCTGAGTAGTCAAGAGACCCAGTACTTC
13,NA,TRBV20-1,NA,TRBJ1-2,CSASLGRGYGYTF,TGCAGTGCTAGCCTGGGGCGAGGGTATGGCTACACCTTC
15,NA,TRBV29-1,NA,TRBJ2-3,CSVAQVGGTTDTQYF,TGCAGCGTTGCTCAAGTTGGCGGAACCACAGATACGCAGTATTTT
14,NA,TRBV7-6,NA,TRBJ1-1,CASSLWGRETETFF,TGTGCCAGCAGCCTCTGGGGGAGGGAAACTGAAACTTTCTTT
19,NA,TRBV20-1,TRBD1,TRBJ2-3,CSARPGPLEGAPHTDTQYF,TGCAGTGCTCGGCCGGGACCCCTAGAGGGGGCCCCACACACAGATACGCAGTATTTT
13,NA,TRBV20-1,NA,TRBJ2-7,CSAKRTANYEQYF,TGCAGTGCTAAACGGACAGCGAACTACGAGCAGTACTTC
14,NA,TRBV7-9,NA,TRBJ1-2,CASSLPDRPYGYTF,TGTGCCAGCAGCTTACCGGACAGACCCTATGGCTACACCTTC
15,few,TRBV5-1,NA,TRBJ2-1,CASSLWGDAYNEQFF,TGCGCCAGCAGCTTGTGGGGGGACGCCTACAATGAGCAGTTCTTC
17,NA,TRBV29-1,TRBD2,TRBJ2-2,CSVEGTSGGSYTGELFF,TGCAGCGTTGAAGGGACTAGCGGGGGTTCCTACACCGGGGAGCTGTTTTTT
19,NA,TRBV2,TRBD2,TRBJ2-5,CASSELASGRSSSYNEQYF,TGTGCCAGCAGTGAATTGGCCAGCGGGAGGTCAAGCTCCTACAATGAGCAGTACTTC
14,NA,TRBV7-6,NA,TRBJ1-1,CASRWTDMNTEAFF,TGTGCCAGCAGGTGGACAGACATGAACACTGAAGCTTTCTTT
17,few,TRBV12-3/TRBV12-4,NA,TRBJ2-5,CASSWGARGPSKETQYF,TGTGCCAGCAGCTGGGGCGCGCGGGGACCCTCTAAAGAGACCCAGTACTTC
19,NA,TRBV5-1,TRBD1,TRBJ1-1,CASSFFPPGQGKLNTEAFF,TGCGCCAGCAGCTTCTTCCCCCCGGGACAGGGGAAATTGAACACTGAAGCTTTCTTT
15,NA,TRBV11-1,TRBD2,TRBJ2-3,CASSFFTGGRDTQYF,TGTGCCAGCAGCTTTTTTACGGGGGGAAGAGATACGCAGTATTTT
14,NA,TRBV20-1,NA,TRBJ2-7,CSARHHPGPYEQYF,TGCAGTGCTAGGCACCATCCGGGACCCTACGAGCAGTACTTC
15,few,TRBV5-1,NA,TRBJ1-1,CASSVGGAAKAEAFF,TGCGCCAGTTCGGTGGGGGGGGCGGCGAAGGCTGAAGCTTTCTTT
16,few,TRBV5-1,NA,TRBJ2-6,CASSPQGAVWANVLTF,TGCGCCAGCAGCCCGCAGGGCGCTGTGTGGGCCAACGTCCTGACTTTC
16,NA,TRBV5-6,NA,TRBJ2-1,CASSRVWRGRYNEQFF,TGTGCCAGCAGCCGTGTTTGGAGGGGGCGGTACAATGAGCAGTTCTTC
14,NA,TRBV24-1,NA,TRBJ2-3,CATSSGTSTDTQYF,TGTGCCACCAGTTCCGGGACGAGCACAGATACGCAGTATTTT
16,NA,TRBV12-3/TRBV12-4,TRBD1,TRBJ1-5,CASSPDRDRGSQPQHF,TGTGCCAGCAGCCCAGACCGGGACAGGGGAAGTCAGCCCCAGCATTTT
16,many,TRBV9,NA,TRBJ2-5,CASSLGYKDHKETQYF,TGTGCCAGCAGCCTAGGATACAAGGACCACAAAGAGACCCAGTACTTC
14,few,TRBV3-1,NA,TRBJ1-2,CASRRSTVGYGYTF,TGTGCCAGCAGACGCTCGACAGTGGGCTATGGCTACACCTTC
15,NA,TRBV20-1,TRBD2,TRBJ2-7,CSARRGERGGYEQYF,TGCAGTGCTAGACGGGGCGAGCGGGGGGGTTACGAGCAGTACTTC
15,NA,TRBV24-1,NA,TRBJ1-1,CATSDRQLMNTEAFF,TGTGCCACCAGTGATCGACAGCTCATGAACACTGAAGCTTTCTTT
15,once,TRBV5-1,NA,TRBJ2-7,CASGLVGGTYNEQYF,TGCGCCAGCGGCTTGGTGGGCGGTACCTACAATGAGCAGTACTTC
16,NA,TRBV12-5,TRBD1,TRBJ2-1,CASGLVPGQGVNEQFF,TGTGCTAGTGGTTTGGTCCCGGGACAGGGGGTGAATGAGCAGTTCTTC
15,NA,TRBV7-7,NA,TRBJ2-1,CASSPSLDIGNEQFF,TGTGCTAGCAGCCCCAGCCTGGACATAGGGAATGAGCAGTTCTTC
16,NA,TRBV25-1,TRBD2,TRBJ2-5,CASSVTSGGVQETQYF,TGTGCCAGCAGTGTGACTAGCGGGGGAGTCCAAGAGACCCAGTACTTC
12,NA,TRBV12-3/TRBV12-4,NA,TRBJ2-1,CVSSPRVNEQFF,TGTGTCAGCAGCCCGCGCGTAAATGAGCAGTTCTTC
16,NA,TRBV12-3/TRBV12-4,NA,TRBJ2-6,CASSLRLSSGANVLTF,TGTGCCAGCAGTTTAAGGCTTAGCTCTGGGGCCAACGTCCTGACTTTC
14,NA,TRBV30,NA,TRBJ2-1,CAWSVPNSYNEQFF,TGTGCCTGGAGTGTACCCAACTCCTACAATGAGCAGTTCTTC
17,NA,TRBV4-1,TRBD2,TRBJ2-1,CASSLGLAGLVDNEQFF,TGCGCCAGCAGCCTTGGACTAGCGGGCCTAGTGGACAATGAGCAGTTCTTC
16,few,TRBV9,NA,TRBJ2-3,CASSDTAGPSTDTQYF,TGTGCCAGCAGCGATACGGCGGGGCCTAGCACAGATACGCAGTATTTT